One and the same sample provided the 14 T cell receptor beta chains below, sequenced in a study of identical twins. TCRdb ran MiXCR on the 5' RACE reads and lists one entry per CDR3 protein. The top ten hold about 0.25% of the sample, which has 1,800,000 or so distinct CDR3 sequences, less than 40% seen once. The sample was cord blood. These receptor sequences come from a newborn girl in good health.

The gene calls are TRBV10-3 and TRBJ2-1; 9 bases fit TRBD2. CDR3 length equals 15 residues. The germline V gene has CDR1 ENHRY and CDR2 SYGVKD. After removal of 2 bases from V and 4 bases from J, the junction contained 3 bases not matched to a gene. CDR3 sequence (DNA): TGTGCCATCAGTGAGGTAGCGGGGGCGTACAATGAGCAGTTCTTC. Residues: CAISEVAGAYNEQFF.

This clonotype turned up a few times. The rearrangement links TRBV9 to TRBJ2-4, with a weak D call TRBD1 (7 bases). Germline loops: CDR1 SGDLS, CDR2 YYNGEE. Deletions cut 1 base from V and 1 base from J, with 12 bases between. The CDR3 spans 16 residues. CDR3 sequence (DNA): TGTGCCAGCAGCGTACAGGGGGGCCTGGCCAAAAACATTCAGTACTTC. It codes for CASSVQGGLAKNIQYF.

This chain connects TRBV28 to TRBJ2-7; the match to TRBD1 covers 8 bases. J was trimmed by 4 bases and V by 5 bases; bases with no gene match: 10. The CDR3 covers 15 residues. Germline-derived CDR1 and CDR2 are MDHEN and SYDVKM. CDR3 in amino acids: CASSNRTGLLYEQYF. The CDR3 DNA reads TGTGCCAGCAGTAACCGGACAGGGCTCTTGTACGAGCAGTACTTC. Based on the CDR3 plus reference TRBV28 and TRBJ2-7, the full variable domain is DVKVTQSSRYLVKRTGEKVFLECVQDMDHENMFWYRQDPGLGLRLIYFSYDVKMKEKGDIPEGYSVSREKKERFSLILESASTNQTSMYLCASSNRTGLLYEQYFGPGTRLTVT.

The V and J genes are TRBV5-1 and TRBJ2-5, with TRBD1 identical over 7 bases. The ends lost 2 bases at V and 5 bases at J; junction bases unmatched: 9. The CDR3 consists of 15 residues. Germline lookup yields CDR1 SGHRS and CDR2 YFSETQ. CDR3 residues: CASSFRDSSEETQYF. CDR3 DNA: TGCGCCAGCAGCTTTCGGGACAGCTCGGAGGAGACCCAGTACTTC. The whole variable domain, remainder taken from reference TRBV5-1 and TRBJ2-5, is KAGVTQTPRYLIKTRGQQVTLSCSPISGHRSVSWYQQTPGQGLQFLFEYFSETQRNKGNFPGRFSGRQFSNSRSEMNVSTLELGDSALYLCASSFRDSSEETQYFGPGTRLLVL.

This clonotype was seen only a few times. This chain connects TRBV5-6 to TRBJ2-3; 8 bases line up with TRBD1. The V gene's germline CDR1 is SGHDT and CDR2 YYEEEE. The CDR3 runs to 16 residues. V shed 4 bases, J shed 0 bases, and the junction held 7 bases outside the gene matches. CDR3 in DNA: TGTGCCAGCAGCCCCGGGACAGGATCTAGCACAGATACGCAGTATTTT. Protein sequence: CASSPGTGSSTDTQYF.

This chain joins TRBV18 and TRBJ2-2, with TRBD2 as a possible D gene (5 bases). In germline, CDR1 is KGHSH, CDR2 LQKENI. The CDR3 is 15 amino acids. V was cut by 8 bases and J by 5 bases, with 18 bases left in between. For the CDR3, the DNA is TGTGCCAGCCCACAGACTATATCAATGACCGGGGAGCTGTTTTTT. It yields the protein CASPQTISMTGELFF.

Turning to this clonotype: One junction end disagrees with the germline gene, perhaps due to a read error. The chain recombines TRBV6-1 with TRBJ2-3, with 8 bases aligning to TRBD2. This CDR3 is 18 amino acids long. CDR1 and CDR2 from the germline V gene are MNHNS and SASEGT. CDR3 sequence: CASSAITGGLPGTDTQYF. The CDR3 DNA reads TGTGCCAGCAGTGCAATAACGGGGGGGCTACCTGGCACGGATACGCAGTATTTT.

Only a few counts were recorded for this clonotype. The J gene is TRBJ1-1, the V gene TRBV18, with 7 bases lining up with TRBD1. The CDR3 is 17 residues long. Trimming cost V 0 bases and J 0 bases; bases outside gene matches: 7. CDR1 and CDR2 (germline): KGHSH, LQKENI. The CDR3 coding sequence is TGTGCCAGCTCACCACCGAACAGGGGAGCGATGAACACTGAAGCTTTCTTT. Translating it yields CASSPPNRGAMNTEAFF. Complete variable domain (other parts from reference TRBV18 and TRBJ1-1): NAGVMQNPRHLVRRRGQEARLRCSPMKGHSHVYWYRQLPEEGLKFMVYLQKENIIDESGMPKERFSAEFPKEGPSILRIQQVVRGDSAAYFCASSPPNRGAMNTEAFFGQGTRLTVV.

This CDR3 is CASSLGFRREETQYF. The CDR3 coding sequence is TGTGCCAGCAGCTTGGGATTTAGGAGGGAAGAGACCCAGTACTTC. The chain carries TRBV5-6 and TRBJ2-5, with D maybe TRBD2 (6 bases). Between the trimmed V and J ends, which lost 0 bases and 3 bases, there was a span of 12 bases. The CDR3 covers 15 residues. The germline V gene encodes CDR1 SGHDT and CDR2 YYEEEE.

This sequence joins TRBV4-1 and TRBJ1-3; a weak D match, TRBD1 (6 bases). The CDR3 is 19 amino acids. Trimming took off 0 bases at V and 0 bases at J, with 18 bases between the two ends. The germline CDR1 and CDR2 sequences are MGHRA and YSYEKL. CDR3 DNA sequence: TGCGCCAGCAGCCAAGATCGGGTACCAGGGGCCCTCTCTGGAAACACCATATATTTT. Translated: CASSQDRVPGALSGNTIYF.

This clonotype was seen a few times. The CDR3 sequence: CASSQGYRDTEAFF. CDR3 in DNA: TGTGCCAGCAGCCAAGGGTACAGGGACACTGAAGCTTTCTTT. The chain employs TRBV4-2 and TRBJ1-1; perhaps TRBD1 as D (6 bases). V dropped 1 base and J dropped 3 bases, with 9 bases sitting between them. The germline V gene encodes CDR1 LGHNA and CDR2 YNFKEQ. The CDR3 has 14 amino acids.

Only a few counts were recorded for this clonotype. V usage is TRBV9 and J usage is TRBJ2-7; D unclear. Germline CDR1 is SGDLS and CDR2 is YYNGEE. The V gene lost 4 bases and the J gene lost 0 bases, with 23 bases spanning the gap. The CDR3 totals 18 residues. The CDR3 DNA sequence: TGTGCCAGCAGCCCCCGCTCGGGTACATCCATCCTCTCCTACGAGCAGTACTTC. This sequence encodes CASSPRSGTSILSYEQYF.

This clonotype was detected a few times. CDR3 sequence: CASSYSRLAGSSYNEQFF. The CDR3 nucleotides are TGTGCCAGCAGTTACTCGCGACTAGCGGGTAGCTCCTACAATGAGCAGTTCTTC. J is TRBJ2-1 and V is TRBV6-5; TRBD2 aligns across 10 bases. Looked up from germline, CDR1 is MNHEY and CDR2 is SVGAGI. The CDR3 length is 18 residues. Trimming removed 0 bases from V and 0 bases from J; junction bases left unmatched: 5.

The rearrangement uses TRBV12-3 or TRBV12-4 and TRBJ2-2; D may match TRBD1 or TRBD2 (6 bases each). CDR3 size: 14 residues. Deletions cut 2 bases from V and 6 bases from J, with 10 bases between. The CDR3 loop reads CASSLSGEAGELFF. The CDR3 coding sequence is TGTGCCAGCAGTTTATCAGGGGAGGCCGGGGAGCTGTTTTTT.